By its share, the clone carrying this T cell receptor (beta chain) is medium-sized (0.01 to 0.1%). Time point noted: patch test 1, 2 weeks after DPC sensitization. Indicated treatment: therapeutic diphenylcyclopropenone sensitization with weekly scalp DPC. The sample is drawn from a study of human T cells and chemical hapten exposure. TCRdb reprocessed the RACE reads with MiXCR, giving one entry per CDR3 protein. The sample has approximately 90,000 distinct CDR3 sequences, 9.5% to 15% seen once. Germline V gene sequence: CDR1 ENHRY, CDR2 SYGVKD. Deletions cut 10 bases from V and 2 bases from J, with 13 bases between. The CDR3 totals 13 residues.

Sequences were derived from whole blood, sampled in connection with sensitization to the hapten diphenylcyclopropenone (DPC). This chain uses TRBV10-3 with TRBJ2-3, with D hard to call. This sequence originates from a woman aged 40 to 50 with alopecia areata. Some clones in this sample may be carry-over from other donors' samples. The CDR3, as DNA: TGTGCCAGGCCGGGCCCCTACACAGATACGCAGTATTTT. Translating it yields CARPGPYTDTQYF.